This passage covers 2 T cell receptor beta chains from one sample sequenced in a study of T cells in Graves' hyperthyroidism and ophthalmopathy. Amplified TCR beta CDR3 regions derived from RNA transcripts. In the first-round RT-PCR of the TCR CDR3, the HTBI primer set was used. TCRdb fed the multiplex PCR reads into MiXCR, producing one record per CDR3 protein. The sample has hundreds of thousands of distinct CDR3 sequences, roughly 50% seen once; the top ten hold nearly 8.5%. The sample taken for sequencing was peripheral blood or thyroid tissue (not recorded which). The receptor source for this set is a woman under 30 with Graves' hyperthyroidism.

As concerns this clonotype: One end of the junction is discordant with germline, which a read error may explain. This sequence joins TRBV7-9 and TRBJ2-7; D is unresolved. Germline CDR1 is SEHNR and CDR2 is FQNEAQ (reference sequence). The CDR3 has 16 amino acids. CDR3 region: CASSQDLSGRAREQYF. CDR3 nucleotides: TGCGCCAGCAGCCAAGACCTCTCCGGACGGGCCCGGGAGCAGTACTTC.

The sample holds a few counts of this clonotype. This chain connects TRBV29-1 to TRBJ2-3; tentative D call: TRBD1 (5 bases). The CDR3 totals 14 residues. V was trimmed by 0 bases and J by 4 bases, leaving 11 bases between them. Germline V gene data show CDR1 as SQVTM and CDR2 as ANQGSEA. The DNA for the CDR3 is TGCAGCGTTGAAGATCTTCCAGGGTCAGATACGCAGTATTTT. Protein product: CSVEDLPGSDTQYF.